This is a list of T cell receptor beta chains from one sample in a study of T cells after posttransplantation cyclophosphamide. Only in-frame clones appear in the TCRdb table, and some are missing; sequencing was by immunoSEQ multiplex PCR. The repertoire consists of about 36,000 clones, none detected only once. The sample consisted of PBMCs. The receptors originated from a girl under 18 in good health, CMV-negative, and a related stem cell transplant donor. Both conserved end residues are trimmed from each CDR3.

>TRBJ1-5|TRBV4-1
ASSQDSRLNQPQH
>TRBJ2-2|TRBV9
ASSVVSSGGRNTGELF
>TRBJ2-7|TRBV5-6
ASSLEGIRGRGDYEQY
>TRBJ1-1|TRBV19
ASSMVSSTEAF
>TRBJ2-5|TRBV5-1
ASSSGQGKETQY
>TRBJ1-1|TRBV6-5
ASSYDRIYTEAF
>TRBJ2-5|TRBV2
ASSSGTGGNLRETQY
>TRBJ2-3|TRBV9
ASSGATDTQY
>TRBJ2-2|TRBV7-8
ASSLGKGITGELF
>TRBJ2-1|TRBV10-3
AISEGTSGTYNEQF
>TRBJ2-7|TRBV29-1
SARTGTYEQY
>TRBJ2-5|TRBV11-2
ASSFSGSYQETQY
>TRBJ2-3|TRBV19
ASSKDRGLEGTDTQY
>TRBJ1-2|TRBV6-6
ASGAGGTYGYT
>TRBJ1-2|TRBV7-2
ASSLSGNGYGYT
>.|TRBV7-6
ASSLASGTVPPYEQY
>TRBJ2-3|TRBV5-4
ASSLGGISTDTQY
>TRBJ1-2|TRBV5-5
ASSSSRGNYGYT
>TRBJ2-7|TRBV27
ASRRGLLSYEQY
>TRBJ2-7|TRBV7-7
ASSLTSEYEQY
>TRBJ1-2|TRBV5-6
ASSLRDRGLCYT
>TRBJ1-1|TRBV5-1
ASRGTGRNTEAF
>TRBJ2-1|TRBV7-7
ASSFSKDTGLPKHNEQF
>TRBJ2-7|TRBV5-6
ASQPGTHSYEQY
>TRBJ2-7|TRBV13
ASSQWDSISYEQY
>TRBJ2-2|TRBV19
ASSIDLGLAGAGELF
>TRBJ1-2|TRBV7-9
ASSLGRVYGYT